Included here is one T cell receptor beta chain sequence, with context. The antigen is unknown. The data derive from a study of T cell repertoires in cytomegalovirus infection. Looking at the study overall: Public TCR beta signatures marked donors with CMV infection and the matching HLA. Regarding the study as a whole: Pooled public TCR beta family frequency picked out CMV carriers with the relevant HLA. HLA-C-restricted CMV clonotypes gave the most frequent clonotype in two of eight donors.

Trimming took 3 bases from V and 4 from J, leaving 18 bases between them. This CDR3 contains 16 residues. Germline CDR1 and CDR2: LGHNT and FRNRAP. TCRdb called the reads again in MiXCR, with one record for every CDR3 protein. The table includes around 630,000 distinct CDR3 sequences, 20% to 25% detected once. Sequencing was done on a sample of CD8+ T cells from PBMCs. The chain is built from TRBV12-5 and TRBJ1-1; D call uncertain. This clonotype originated in a human donor in good health (CMV status not recorded). Some clones in this sample may be carry-over from other donors' samples. Here the CDR3 reads CASGFSREDLATEAFF. In DNA form, the CDR3 reads TGTGCTAGTGGTTTTTCCCGGGAGGACCTGGCCACTGAAGCTTTCTTT. Together with reference TRBV12-5 and TRBJ1-1, the CDR3 gives the full variable domain: DARVTQTPRHKVTEMGQEVTMRCQPILGHNTVFWYRQTMMQGLELLAYFRNRAPLDDSGMPKDRFSAEMPDATLATLKIQPSEPRDSAVYFCASGFSREDLATEAFFGQGTRLTVV.